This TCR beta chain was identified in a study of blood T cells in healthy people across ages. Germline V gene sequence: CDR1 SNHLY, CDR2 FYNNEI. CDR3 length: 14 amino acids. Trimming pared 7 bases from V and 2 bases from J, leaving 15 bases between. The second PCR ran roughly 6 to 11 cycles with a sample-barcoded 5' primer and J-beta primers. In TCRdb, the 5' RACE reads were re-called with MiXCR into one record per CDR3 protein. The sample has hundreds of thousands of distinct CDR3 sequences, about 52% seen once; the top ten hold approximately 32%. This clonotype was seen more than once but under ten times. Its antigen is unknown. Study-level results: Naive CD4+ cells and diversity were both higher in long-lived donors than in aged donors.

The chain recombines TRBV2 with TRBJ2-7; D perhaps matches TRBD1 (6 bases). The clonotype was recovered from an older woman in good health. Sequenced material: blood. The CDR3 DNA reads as TGTGCCAGCATAAAGGACAGAGTAACCTACGAGCAGTACTTC. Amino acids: CASIKDRVTYEQYF.